Reported below is one TCR beta chain. The data stem from a study of blood T cell repertoires in COVID-19. The V end lost 0 bases, the J end lost 4 bases, and 12 bases lay between the germline ends. The CDR3 is 15 amino acids. Germline values: CDR1 MGHRA, CDR2 YSYEKL. Here immunoSEQ multiplex PCR was the method, and the copy in TCRdb shows in-frame clones only, minus some. Counted here are 200,000 to 250,000 clones, roughly 91% occurring once; the ten biggest clones make up over 0.8%. The sample taken for sequencing was peripheral blood. V usage is TRBV4-1 and J usage is TRBJ1-1, with a tentative D call TRBD1 (6 bases). The sequence derives from a man between 25 and 39 years old with COVID-19, enrolled during active disease. The CDR3 is CASSQDPGVSTEAFF. The DNA for the CDR3 is TGCGCCAGCAGCCAAGATCCAGGGGTGAGCACTGAAGCTTTCTTT.